This entry lists 10 T cell receptor beta chains sequenced from one sample in a study of T cells after yellow fever vaccination. Via MiXCR, TCRdb re-called the 5' RACE reads, giving one row per CDR3 protein. This sample has roughly 100,000 distinct CDR3 sequences, with almost 9% found just once. Sequenced here: CD8+ T cells not binding an NS4B(214-222) dextramer, sorted from PBMCs, sampled approximately 15 days after the first yellow fever vaccination. These receptors were obtained from a man aged 18 to 30 who received the YFV17D yellow fever vaccine.

Points on this clonotype: Germline and junction disagree at one end, which may indicate a read error. The rearrangement links TRBV4-1 to TRBJ2-7; tentatively, D is TRBD1 (6 bases). The CDR3 spans 15 residues. Germline CDR1 MGHRA, CDR2 YSYEKL. CDR3 in DNA: TGCACCAGCAGCCAAGAGGTGAACAGGGCTTTTGAGCAGTACTTC. Protein product: CTSSQEVNRAFEQYF.

J is TRBJ2-1 and V is TRBV29-1; possibly TRBD1 for D (6 bases). V was clipped by 8 bases and J by 5 bases, with 13 bases between them. This CDR3 spans 12 amino acids. In germline, CDR1 is SQVTM, CDR2 ANQGSEA. The CDR3 reads CSYRELNNEQFF. The DNA for the CDR3 is TGCAGCTACAGGGAGCTTAACAATGAGCAGTTCTTC.

In this sample, this clonotype turned up a few times. The V call is TRBV19, the J call TRBJ2-5; D possibly corresponds to TRBD2 (5 bases). V was trimmed by 3 bases and J by 2 bases, leaving 10 bases between them. Germline values: CDR1 LNHDA, CDR2 SQIVND (reference sequence). CDR3 length equals 14 residues. As DNA, the CDR3 is TGTGCCAGTAGTATGGTTCCGGGGCAAGAGACCCAGTACTTC. Translated, it gives CASSMVPGQETQYF.

This chain uses TRBV11-2 with TRBJ2-5; D is perhaps TRBD1 or TRBD2 (5 bases each). The CDR3 runs 15 residues. In germline, CDR1 is SGHAT, CDR2 FQNNGV. The germline V and J ends were trimmed by 1 base and 5 bases, with 14 bases remaining between them. This CDR3 reads CASSLGQRVLETQYF. The CDR3 nucleotides read TGTGCCAGCAGCTTAGGACAGAGGGTTCTGGAGACCCAGTACTTC.

This clonotype was counted a few times. The CDR3 coding sequence is TGTGCCAGCAGCGTAGTGGGAGGGTACACTGAAGCTTTCTTT. This sequence encodes CASSVVGGYTEAFF. This sequence joins TRBV9 and TRBJ1-1; no clear D. V was clipped by 0 bases and J by 3 bases, with 9 bases between them. The CDR3 contains 14 residues. CDR1 and CDR2 from the germline V gene are SGDLS and YYNGEE.

This CDR3 reads CASSLRESYEQYV. The CDR3 DNA is TGTGCCAGCAGCTTAAGGGAGTCCTACGAGCAGTACGTC. The V and J genes are TRBV7-9 and TRBJ2-7; a possible D gene is TRBD2 (5 bases). V was clipped by 2 bases and J by 1 base, with 6 bases between them. Germline-derived CDR1 and CDR2 are SEHNR and FQNEAQ (reference sequence). This CDR3 has 13 residues.

The chain carries TRBV18 and TRBJ1-1; 7 nucleotides agree with TRBD1. CDR3 length equals 15 residues. Germline CDR1 reads KGHSH; CDR2 reads LQKENI. The V gene end was trimmed by 3 bases and the J gene end by 3 bases; junction bases not matched to a gene: 7. DNA of the CDR3: TGTGCCAGCTCACCTACAGGGGACCTCTACACTGAAGCTTTCTTT. It is translated as CASSPTGDLYTEAFF.

This clonotype has a handful of counts. The chain has TRBV6-2 or TRBV6-3 and TRBJ2-7, with 8 bases aligning to TRBD2. From germline, CDR1 is MNHEY and CDR2 SVGEGT. The CDR3 extends over 16 amino acids. After removal of 2 bases from V and 7 bases from J, the junction contained 13 bases not matched to a gene. CDR3 amino acids: CASSYLTSGGEGEQYF. The CDR3 DNA reads TGTGCCAGCAGTTACCTCACCAGCGGGGGAGAAGGGGAGCAGTACTTC.

V gene TRBV7-9 combines with J gene TRBJ2-3, with D perhaps TRBD1 (5 bases). CDR3 length: 14 amino acids. V was cut by 9 bases and J by 2 bases, with 15 bases left in between. CDR1 and CDR2 (germline): SEHNR, FQNEAQ (reference sequence). For the CDR3, the DNA is TGTGCCAGTTCTGGGGCTTCCTACACAGATACGCAGTATTTT. Amino acids: CASSGASYTDTQYF.

This clonotype came up a few times. The chain recombines TRBV15 with TRBJ2-3; D gene uncertain. Trimming pared 5 bases from V and 1 base from J, leaving 10 bases between. Germline lookup yields CDR1 LNHNV and CDR2 YYDKDF (reference sequence). The CDR3 is made up of 14 amino acids. CDR3: CATSEQRRTDTQYF. The CDR3, as DNA: TGTGCCACCAGCGAACAGCGCCGCACAGATACGCAGTATTTT. The whole variable domain, filled in from reference TRBV15 and TRBJ2-3, reads DAMVIQNPRYQVTQFGKPVTLSCSQTLNHNVMYWYQQKSSQAPKLLFHYYDKDFNNEADTPDNFQSRRPNTSFCFLDIRSPGLGDTAMYLCATSEQRRTDTQYFGPGTRLTVL.